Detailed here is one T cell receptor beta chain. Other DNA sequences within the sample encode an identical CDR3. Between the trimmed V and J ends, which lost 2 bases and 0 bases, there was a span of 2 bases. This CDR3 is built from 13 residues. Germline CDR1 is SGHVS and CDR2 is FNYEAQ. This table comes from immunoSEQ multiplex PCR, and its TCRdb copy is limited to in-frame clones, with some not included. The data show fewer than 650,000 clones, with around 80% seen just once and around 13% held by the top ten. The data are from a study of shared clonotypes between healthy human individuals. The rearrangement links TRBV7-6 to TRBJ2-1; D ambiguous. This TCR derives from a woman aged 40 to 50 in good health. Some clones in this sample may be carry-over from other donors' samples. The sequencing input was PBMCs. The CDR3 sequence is CASSLSSYNEQFF. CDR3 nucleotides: TGTGCCAGCAGCTTAAGCTCCTACAATGAGCAGTTCTTC.